These T cell receptor beta chains were read from a single sample in a study of T-cell memory formation after mild COVID-19. TCRdb re-analysed the 5' RACE reads in MiXCR, keeping a single row per CDR3 protein. This sample yields around 250,000 distinct CDR3 sequences, of which around 10% are seen a single time; 20% to 25% belongs to the top ten. Source material: PBMCs or a T cell subset sorted from them (not recorded which). These receptors were obtained from a man younger than 35 who had mild COVID-19 (a few samples of this study predate the infection). Cell type and time point are not known. Each CDR3 is given with its conserved first and last residue. D genes are given only for firm matches. Clone size is given for some rows only: seen once, a few or many times, or a class if the clone is expanded.

CDR3 protein,CDR3 DNA,D gene,clone size,V gene,J gene
CASSPAASSTDTQYF,TGTGCCAGCTCACCGGCGGCTTCTAGCACAGATACGCAGTATTTT,-,-,TRBV18,TRBJ2-3
CASSALPGTDTQYF,TGTGCCAGCAGCGCTTTGCCGGGGACAGATACGCAGTATTTT,-,few,TRBV7-9,TRBJ2-3
CASSQGTGNGELFF,TGCGCCAGCAGCCAAGGGACAGGGAACGGGGAGCTGTTTTTT,TRBD1,many,TRBV4-3,TRBJ2-2
CASSPQGGNQPQHF,TGTGCCAGCAGTCCTCAGGGTGGGAATCAGCCCCAGCATTTT,-,few,TRBV6-2/TRBV6-3,TRBJ1-5
CASSLGAHNQPQHF,TGTGCCAGCAGTCTGGGGGCCCACAATCAGCCCCAGCATTTT,-,-,TRBV12-3/TRBV12-4,TRBJ1-5
CASSLFRGNKNIQYF,TGTGCCAGCAGTTTATTCAGGGGAAACAAAAACATTCAGTACTTC,-,-,TRBV27,TRBJ2-4
CASSVDGSGSSYNEQFF,TGTGCCAGCAGCGTAGATGGTTCGGGAAGCTCCTACAATGAGCAGTTCTTC,-,many,TRBV9,TRBJ2-1
CASSPVQGQNTEAFF,TGTGCCAGCAGCCCAGTACAGGGGCAGAACACTGAAGCTTTCTTT,TRBD1,few,TRBV4-2,TRBJ1-1
CASSQDLLAGGLDEQFF,TGTGCCAGCAGCCAAGATCTGCTAGCGGGGGGCCTGGATGAGCAGTTCTTC,TRBD2,-,TRBV14,TRBJ2-1
CSAQRGEETQYF,TGCAGTGCTCAGAGAGGAGAAGAGACCCAGTACTTC,-,once,TRBV20-1,TRBJ2-5
CASSLRGGADTQYF,TGTGCCAGCAGCTTGAGGGGCGGAGCGGATACGCAGTATTTT,-,few,TRBV5-6,TRBJ2-3
CASSYSTENTGELFF,TGTGCCAGCAGTTACTCCACAGAAAACACCGGGGAGCTGTTTTTT,-,few,TRBV6-5,TRBJ2-2
CATEQGYEQYF,TGTGCCACCGAACAGGGTTACGAGCAGTACTTC,-,few,TRBV10-3,TRBJ2-7
CAIGNRGARSTDTQYF,TGTGCCATCGGGAATCGGGGGGCCCGGAGCACAGATACGCAGTATTTT,-,-,TRBV10-3,TRBJ2-3
CASSQGEGETQYF,TGTGCCAGCAGCCAAGGGGAGGGGGAGACCCAGTACTTC,TRBD2,few,TRBV4-2,TRBJ2-5
CASSLVPSGEQFF,TGCGCCAGCAGCTTGGTCCCTAGCGGCGAGCAGTTCTTC,TRBD2,many,TRBV5-1,TRBJ2-1
CSAPTAPGQEGFLYNEQFF,TGCAGTGCTCCCACCGCCCCCGGACAGGAGGGATTCCTCTACAATGAGCAGTTCTTC,-,-,TRBV20-1,TRBJ2-1
CASSTLDREYGYTF,TGCGCCAGCAGCACGCTGGACAGGGAGTATGGCTACACCTTC,TRBD1,many,TRBV5-1,TRBJ1-2
CASSLAAGDYGYTF,TGTGCCAGCAGTTTGGCAGCTGGGGACTATGGCTACACCTTC,-,few,TRBV27,TRBJ1-2
CSVGEKTHSGNTIYF,TGCAGCGTAGGGGAAAAGACTCACTCTGGAAACACCATATATTTT,-,-,TRBV29-1,TRBJ1-3
CSAPRLAGGPLETQYF,TGCAGTGCCCCAAGACTAGCGGGAGGGCCCTTGGAGACCCAGTACTTC,TRBD2,-,TRBV20-1,TRBJ2-5
CASSRIQGGGLEKLFF,TGTGCCAGCAGTCGCATCCAGGGAGGGGGGCTAGAAAAACTGTTTTTT,-,few,TRBV27,TRBJ1-4
CASSLGSYYGYTF,TGTGCCAGCAGCTTGGGCAGCTACTATGGCTACACCTTC,-,-,TRBV5-6,TRBJ1-2
CASSLSISFDGYTF,TGTGCCAGCAGCTTGTCGATCAGTTTTGATGGCTACACCTTC,-,few,TRBV7-9,TRBJ1-2
CAIREDGGNNEQFF,TGTGCCATCAGGGAGGACGGGGGGAACAATGAGCAGTTCTTC,TRBD2,-,TRBV10-3,TRBJ2-1
CASSFDRALGPQHF,TGTGCCAGCAGCTTCGACAGGGCCCTAGGGCCCCAGCATTTT,TRBD1,-,TRBV6-2/TRBV6-3,TRBJ1-5
CSAREATNQETQYF,TGCAGTGCTAGAGAAGCGACGAACCAAGAGACCCAGTACTTC,-,many,TRBV20-1,TRBJ2-5
CASSEVETQYF,TGTGCCAGCAGTGAGGTGGAGACCCAGTACTTC,-,many,TRBV12-3/TRBV12-4,TRBJ2-5
CASSYGNEQFF,TGTGCCAGCAGTTATGGCAATGAGCAGTTCTTC,-,many,TRBV6-5,TRBJ2-1
CASTSGGRLNEQFF,TGTGCCAGCACTAGCGGGGGCCGACTCAATGAGCAGTTCTTC,TRBD2,-,TRBV25-1,TRBJ2-1
CASSFGPGGNTIYF,TGTGCCAGCAGCTTCGGACCGGGGGGAAACACCATATATTTT,-,few,TRBV5-5,TRBJ1-3
CSAPPGPRGTEAFF,TGCAGTGCTCCTCCGGGCCCGAGGGGCACTGAAGCTTTCTTT,-,few,TRBV20-1,TRBJ1-1
CASSLTGGPNTEAFF,TGTGCCAGCAGCTTAACAGGGGGCCCGAACACTGAAGCTTTCTTT,TRBD1,few,TRBV7-3,TRBJ1-1